These 24 T cell receptor beta chains originate from one sample sequenced in a study of OX40 agonist ivuxolimab in advanced cancers. Only in-frame clones appear in the TCRdb table, and some are missing; sequencing was by immunoSEQ multiplex PCR. The sample shows fewer than 80,000 clones, 85% of them seen only once. The material sequenced was CD4+ or CD8+ T cells sorted from blood, taken in a trial of the OX40 agonist ivuxolimab. Receptors originate from an adult with an advanced solid tumor such as melanoma, head and neck, liver or kidney cancer.

This chain links TRBV6-1 with TRBJ1-5, with unresolved D. Germline V lookup: CDR1 MNHNS, CDR2 SASEGT. The CDR3 is made up of 13 amino acids. Trimming shortened V by 4 bases and J by 7 bases, and 11 bases separated the two germline ends. The CDR3 nucleotides read TGTGCCAGCAGTGGGAGTATATCGCAGCCCCAGCATTTT. Encoded protein: CASSGSISQPQHF.

The J gene is TRBJ1-1, the V gene TRBV6-5; D unresolved. The germline gives CDR1 MNHEY, CDR2 SVGAGI. This CDR3 contains 13 residues. V was shortened by 6 bases and J by 0 bases, with 8 bases between the two germline ends. Here the CDR3 reads CASSSGMNTEAFF. CDR3 nucleotide sequence: TGTGCCAGCAGCTCCGGGATGAACACTGAAGCTTTCTTT.

The rearrangement links TRBV28 to TRBJ1-6, with TRBD1 as a possible D gene (6 bases). Per the germline V gene, CDR1 is MDHEN and CDR2 is SYDVKM. The CDR3 has 12 residues. V was pared by 8 bases and J by 10 bases, with 12 bases between. DNA for the CDR3: TGTGCCAGCGGTCGGACAGTGTCACCCCTCCACTTT. Protein product: CASGRTVSPLHF.

The V and J genes are TRBV11-2 and TRBJ2-1; 7 bases map to TRBD2. Germline CDR1 reads SGHAT; CDR2 reads FQNNGV. V shed 3 bases and J 7 bases; nucleotides not matched to a gene: 0. This CDR3 is 12 amino acids long. CDR3 DNA sequence: TGTGCCAGCAGCTTCGGGGGGAATGAGCAGTTCTTC. Its translation is CASSFGGNEQFF. Based on the CDR3 plus reference TRBV11-2 and TRBJ2-1, the full variable domain is EAGVAQSPRYKIIEKRQSVAFWCNPISGHATLYWYQQILGQGPKLLIQFQNNGVVDDSQLPKDRFSAERLKGVDSTLKIQPAKLEDSAVYLCASSFGGNEQFFGPGTRLTVL.

V usage is TRBV15 and J usage is TRBJ2-5; D is unclear. The CDR3 totals 15 residues. The germline CDR1 and CDR2 sequences are LNHNV and YYDKDF (reference sequence). Between the trimmed V and J ends, which lost 4 bases and 5 bases, there was a span of 17 bases. CDR3 sequence reads: CATSTTRTPLETQYF. The CDR3 DNA reads as TGTGCCACCAGCACGACCCGGACCCCCCTGGAGACCCAGTACTTC.

As for this clone: Other nucleotide sequences from this sample produce the same CDR3. The rearrangement joins TRBV19 to TRBJ2-1; D unresolved. Germline CDR1 and CDR2: LNHDA and SQIVND (reference sequence). There are 15 residues in the CDR3. Trimming stripped 5 bases from V and 0 bases from J, with 11 bases between. For the CDR3, the DNA is TGTGCCAGTAGTGGGCCCCAGAGCTCCTACAATGAGCAGTTCTTC. Translating gives CASSGPQSSYNEQFF.

This chain uses TRBV2 with TRBJ2-7; D perhaps matches TRBD1 (6 bases). Germline assignment: CDR1 SNHLY and CDR2 FYNNEI. This CDR3 is 15 amino acids long. V was cut by 8 bases and J by 1 base, with 18 bases left in between. In nucleotides, the CDR3 is TGTGCCAGCGCCGCAGGGACATTTACGTCCTACGAGCAGTACTTC. It codes for CASAAGTFTSYEQYF.

This chain joins TRBV7-2 and TRBJ2-7; D is unclear. The germline V gene has CDR1 SGHTA and CDR2 FQGNSA. With 5 bases removed from V and 7 bases from J, the gap between germline ends came to 21 bases. The CDR3 runs to 15 residues. DNA for the CDR3: TGTGCCAGCAGCGTAATGTTTAGTCCCTCTGAGGAGCAGTACTTC. Encoded protein: CASSVMFSPSEEQYF.

This sequence joins TRBV9 and TRBJ2-1; 7 nucleotides match TRBD2. V trimming: 4 bases; J trimming: 7 bases; junction bases outside the gene matches: 11. CDR3 size: 15 residues. The germline V gene has CDR1 SGDLS and CDR2 YYNGEE. CDR3: CASSPSGTTGNEQFF. CDR3 coding DNA: TGTGCCAGCAGCCCTTCCGGGACTACGGGAAATGAGCAGTTCTTC.

The rearrangement links TRBV7-2 to TRBJ1-2; D is unclear. The CDR3 has 14 amino acids. CDR1 is SGHTA, CDR2 FQGNSA, per germline. V was clipped by 2 bases and J by 7 bases, with 14 bases between them. The CDR3 DNA is TGTGCCAGCAGCTTACGGGCAGGAGAGAGTGGCTACACCTTC. It is translated as CASSLRAGESGYTF.

V is TRBV7-9 and J is TRBJ2-3; TRBD2 might be the D (5 bases). Trimming took 10 bases from V and 4 from J, leaving 18 bases between them. The CDR3 extends over 14 amino acids. Germline CDR1 is SEHNR and CDR2 is FQNEAQ (reference sequence). The CDR3: CATGTRNRADTQYF. The CDR3 region has the DNA TGTGCCACCGGAACTAGGAATCGGGCAGATACGCAGTATTTT. Variable domain in full (rest from reference TRBV7-9 and TRBJ2-3): DTGVSQNPRHKITKRGQNVTFRCDPISEHNRLYWYRQTLGQGPEFLTYFQNEAQLEKSRLLSDRFSAERPKGSFSTLEIQRTEQGDSAMYLCATGTRNRADTQYFGPGTRLTVL.

V and J are TRBV27 and TRBJ2-7; TRBD1 matches at 8 bases. Trimming cost V 2 bases and J 4 bases; bases outside gene matches: 10. This CDR3 has 16 residues. Per the germline V gene, CDR1 is MNHEY and CDR2 is SMNVEV (reference sequence). CDR3 amino acids: CASSLALGQEAYEQYF. For the CDR3, the DNA is TGTGCCAGCAGTTTAGCTCTGGGACAGGAAGCTTACGAGCAGTACTTC.

The chain carries TRBV30 and TRBJ2-1; weak D call: TRBD2 (6 bases). The CDR3 sequence is 16 residues long. Germline V lookup: CDR1 GTSNPN, CDR2 SVGIG (reference sequence). Trimming took off 0 bases at V and 1 base at J, with 13 bases between the two ends. The CDR3 DNA sequence: TGTGCCTGGAGTGTAGGAGGGTACCTGTCCTACAATGAGCAGTTCTTC. Its translation: CAWSVGGYLSYNEQFF.

V is TRBV5-4 and J is TRBJ2-5; TRBD2 matches at 14 bases. The DNA matches TRBJ2-7 better at its end, which makes the J call doubtful. Germline CDR1 and CDR2: SGHNT and YYREEE (reference sequence). CDR3 length: 17 amino acids. CDR3 loop: CASSPGQGLAGEGEQYF. The CDR3 nucleotides read TGTGCCAGCAGCCCCGGTCAGGGACTAGCGGGAGAAGGCGAGCAGTACTTC.

The chain uses TRBV19 and TRBJ1-1, with D unclear. This CDR3 is 13 amino acids long. Trimming removed 3 bases from V and 3 bases from J, with 8 bases in between. In germline, CDR1 is LNHDA, CDR2 SQIVND (reference sequence). CDR3 amino acids: CASSIGEYTEAFF. The CDR3 DNA is TGTGCCAGTAGTATCGGGGAGTACACTGAAGCTTTCTTT.

The rearrangement joins TRBV10-3 to TRBJ2-7; 11 nucleotides line up with TRBD2. V was pared by 4 bases and J by 4 bases, with 6 bases of the junction left unmatched. Germline CDR1 ENHRY, CDR2 SYGVKD. This CDR3 has 15 residues. CDR3 sequence: CAISGGTSGFYEQYF. The CDR3 DNA reads as TGTGCCATCAGTGGGGGGACTAGCGGCTTTTACGAGCAGTACTTC.

This sequence joins TRBV5-5 and TRBJ1-2, with 10 bases lining up with TRBD1. V trimming: 4 bases; J trimming: 4 bases; junction bases outside the gene matches: 7. The germline V gene has CDR1 SGHKS and CDR2 YYEKEE (reference sequence). The CDR3 is 15 residues long. CDR3 loop: CASSEGQGYGYGYTF. CDR3 nucleotide sequence: TGTGCCAGCAGCGAGGGACAGGGGTACGGCTATGGCTACACCTTC.

There are a few counts of this clone. J is TRBJ2-1 and V is TRBV7-9; a possible D gene is TRBD2 (6 bases). Germline-derived CDR1 and CDR2 are SEHNR and FQNEAQ (reference sequence). The CDR3 covers 15 residues. V lost 5 bases, J lost 4 bases, and 15 bases lay in between. The chain's CDR3 is CASSPVRDSYNEQFF. CDR3 nucleotide sequence: TGTGCCAGCAGCCCAGTCCGGGACTCTTACAATGAGCAGTTCTTC. The whole variable domain, filled in from reference TRBV7-9 and TRBJ2-1, reads DTGVSQNPRHKITKRGQNVTFRCDPISEHNRLYWYRQTLGQGPEFLTYFQNEAQLEKSRLLSDRFSAERPKGSFSTLEIQRTEQGDSAMYLCASSPVRDSYNEQFFGPGTRLTVL.

This clone was seen a few times. This sequence joins TRBV9 and TRBJ2-2; no reliable D call. Per germline, CDR1 SGDLS and CDR2 YYNGEE. V was trimmed by 0 bases and J by 8 bases, leaving 5 bases between them. This CDR3 is built from 12 residues. The chain's CDR3 is CASSVASGELFF. The CDR3 DNA reads as TGTGCCAGCAGCGTAGCTTCAGGGGAGCTGTTTTTT.

DNA for the CDR3: TGTGCTAGTGGTTTGGGACAGGGGGCGGGAGAGACCCAGTACTTC. Translating it yields CASGLGQGAGETQYF. The chain carries TRBV12-5 and TRBJ2-5, with TRBD1 matching over 10 bases. Germline-derived CDR1 and CDR2 are LGHNT and FRNRAP. The V segment lost 1 base and the J segment 4 bases; nucleotides outside the gene matches: 3. The CDR3 length is 15 residues.

This rearrangement joins TRBV6-5 to TRBJ2-7; 11 positions agree with TRBD1. CDR3 size: 16 residues. Germline CDR1 reads MNHEY; CDR2 reads SVGAGI. V shed 2 bases, J shed 7 bases, and the junction held 10 bases outside the gene matches. The CDR3 nucleotides are TGTGCCAGCAGTTACACAACCGGACAGGGGGCAAGAGAGCAGTACTTC. It encodes CASSYTTGQGAREQYF.

The chain couples TRBV27 to TRBJ1-2, with 8 bases aligning to TRBD1. Germline V gives CDR1 MNHEY, CDR2 SMNVEV (reference sequence). Trimming at V came to 2 bases and at J to 6 bases, leaving 5 bases not matched to a gene. CDR3 length equals 14 residues. The CDR3 DNA reads TGTGCCAGCAGTTTACGACAGGGGTTGAATGGCTACACCTTC. As protein: CASSLRQGLNGYTF.

V gene TRBV7-2 combines with J gene TRBJ1-5; 7 nucleotides agree with TRBD1. Germline trimming cut 1 base from V and 9 bases from J; bases unmatched to any gene: 9. The CDR3 covers 15 residues. Germline V gene data show CDR1 as SGHTA and CDR2 as FQGNSA. CDR3 nucleotide sequence: TGTGCCAGCAGCTTAGGGGACAGCCGCGCAATGCCCCAGCATTTT. Its protein product is CASSLGDSRAMPQHF. Combining the CDR3 with reference TRBV7-2 and TRBJ1-5 gives the whole variable domain GAGVSQSPSNKVTEKGKDVELRCDPISGHTALYWYRQSLGQGLEFLIYFQGNSAPDKSGLPSDRFSAERTGGSVSTLTIQRTQQEDSAVYLCASSLGDSRAMPQHFGDGTRLSIL.

The chain carries TRBV9 and TRBJ2-5; 13 bases agree with TRBD2. The CDR3 runs 16 residues. CDR1 and CDR2 from the germline V gene are SGDLS and YYNGEE. V shed 4 bases, J shed 1 base, and the junction held 4 bases outside the gene matches. The CDR3 DNA reads as TGTGCCAGCAGCTTTACTAGCGGGAGGGTCCAAGAGACCCAGTACTTC. It is translated as CASSFTSGRVQETQYF. Using reference TRBV9 and TRBJ2-5 for the parts outside the CDR3, the full variable domain is DSGVTQTPKHLITATGQRVTLRCSPRSGDLSVYWYQQSLDQGLQFLIQYYNGEERAKGNILERFSAQQFPDLHSELNLSSLELGDSALYFCASSFTSGRVQETQYFGPGTRLLVL.